Reported below is one TCR beta chain. Participants' reported clinical history set cohort assignment. Cohort 3 donors counted as recovered after two negative PCRs, clearance, or resolved symptoms. J was trimmed by 8 bases and V by 9 bases; bases with no gene match: 10. Per the germline V gene, CDR1 is SNHLY and CDR2 is FYNNEI. This CDR3 contains 13 residues. As processed by the authors: Reference gene primer amplification in the assay estimated nucleated cell counts. Generated by immunoSEQ multiplex PCR, the TCRdb table keeps only in-frame clones and is missing some. V, J and clone size are taken as reported in that table, and D and trimming were inferred from the DNA itself. The sample holds 250,000 to 350,000 clones, 80% to 90% seen once. The data belong to a study of blood T cell repertoires in COVID-19. About the research overall: PBMCs, B-cell-depleted T cells, or T cells were the source of the cDNA or gDNA that made up the material.

Material for sequencing was PBMCs or T cells enriched from blood (not recorded which). The chain uses TRBV2 and TRBJ2-1, with TRBD2 matching over 7 bases. The source is a woman aged 18-35 years who had recovered from COVID-19. CDR3 sequence reads: CARGGVVSDEQFF. In nucleotides, the CDR3 is TGTGCCAGGGGGGGGGTTGTTAGCGATGAGCAGTTCTTC.